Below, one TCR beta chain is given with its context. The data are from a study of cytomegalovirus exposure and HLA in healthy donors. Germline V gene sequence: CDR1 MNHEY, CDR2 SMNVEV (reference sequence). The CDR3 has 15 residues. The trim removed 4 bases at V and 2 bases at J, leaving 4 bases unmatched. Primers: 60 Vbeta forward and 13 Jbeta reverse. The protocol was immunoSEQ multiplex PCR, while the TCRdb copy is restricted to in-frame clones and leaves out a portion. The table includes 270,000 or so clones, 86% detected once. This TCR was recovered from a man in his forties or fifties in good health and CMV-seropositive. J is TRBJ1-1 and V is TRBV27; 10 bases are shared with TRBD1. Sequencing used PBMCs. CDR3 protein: CASSWGQGLNTEAFF. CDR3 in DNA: TGTGCCAGCAGTTGGGGACAGGGGCTTAACACTGAAGCTTTCTTT.